The 7 T cell receptor beta chains below come from one sample, sequenced in a study of blood T cell repertoires in COVID-19. Profiled with immunoSEQ multiplex PCR; TCRdb holds only in-frame clones, not every one. The sample includes 390,000 or so clones, 85% to 90% of them seen just once. What was sequenced was peripheral blood. The receptor set was obtained from a man aged 18 to 29 with active or convalescent COVID-19.

J is TRBJ2-3 and V is TRBV29-1; 8 nucleotides line up with TRBD2. Losses at the gene ends were 0 bases for V and 4 bases for J; bases not matched to a gene: 9. Germline V lookup: CDR1 SQVTM, CDR2 ANQGSEA. This CDR3 is 16 amino acids long. This CDR3 reads CSVEDFREGRADTQYF. Here the CDR3 DNA reads TGCAGCGTTGAAGATTTCCGGGAGGGCCGCGCAGATACGCAGTATTTT.

Worth noting for this clone: At one of its ends the junction is not consistent with the germline gene, which may arise from a read error. The V call is TRBV18, the J call TRBJ2-1; the D is unclear. Germline assignment: CDR1 KGHSH and CDR2 LQKENI. This CDR3 spans 15 amino acids. CDR3 in amino acids: CASSPQRNSYNEQFF. The CDR3 region has the DNA TGTGCCAGCTCCCCACAGAGGAACTCCTACAATGAGCAGTTCTTC.

CDR3 coding DNA: TGTGCCAGCAGGATACAGGGTTATAGCAATCAGCCCCAGCATTTT. This translates into CASRIQGYSNQPQHF. This rearrangement joins TRBV28 to TRBJ1-5, with D possibly matching TRBD1 (6 bases). This CDR3 has 15 amino acids. Trimming cost V 6 bases and J 0 bases, with 12 bases left between them. CDR1 and CDR2 (germline): MDHEN, SYDVKM.

The chain couples TRBV15 to TRBJ2-5; 9 bases map to TRBD2. The germline V gene has CDR1 LNHNV and CDR2 YYDKDF (reference sequence). The CDR3 covers 18 residues. J gave up 3 bases and V 0 bases, and 11 bases lay outside the gene matches. The CDR3 DNA reads as TGTGCCACCAGCAGAGATGTGACTAGCGGACCAACTGAAGAGACCCAGTACTTC. This codes for CATSRDVTSGPTEETQYF.

This clone was detected only a few times. The rearrangement links TRBV4-3 to TRBJ2-2; D remains unclear. The V gene lost 3 bases and the J gene lost 7 bases, with 9 bases spanning the gap. CDR3 length: 13 amino acids. The germline CDR1 and CDR2 sequences are LGHNA and YSLEER. The DNA of the CDR3 is TGCGCCAGCAGCCATGTTTATCGCGGGGAGCTGTTTTTT. This codes for CASSHVYRGELFF.

J is TRBJ2-7 and V is TRBV7-8, with 7 positions matching TRBD1. This CDR3 has 15 amino acids. Losses at the gene ends were 2 bases for V and 1 base for J; bases not matched to a gene: 5. Looked up from germline, CDR1 is SGHVS and CDR2 is FQNEAQ. The CDR3: CASSLRTGESYEQYF. The CDR3 DNA reads TGTGCCAGCAGCTTAAGGACAGGCGAATCCTACGAGCAGTACTTC.

The gene calls are TRBV19 and TRBJ1-1; 8 bases agree with TRBD1. This CDR3 is built from 16 residues. V trimming: 6 bases; J trimming: 6 bases; junction bases outside the gene matches: 15. The germline V gene encodes CDR1 LNHDA and CDR2 SQIVND (reference sequence). In DNA form, the CDR3 reads TGTGCCAGTAGCCCACTGACGGGTCAGGGGGCCTCTGAAGCTTTCTTT. Protein: CASSPLTGQGASEAFF.